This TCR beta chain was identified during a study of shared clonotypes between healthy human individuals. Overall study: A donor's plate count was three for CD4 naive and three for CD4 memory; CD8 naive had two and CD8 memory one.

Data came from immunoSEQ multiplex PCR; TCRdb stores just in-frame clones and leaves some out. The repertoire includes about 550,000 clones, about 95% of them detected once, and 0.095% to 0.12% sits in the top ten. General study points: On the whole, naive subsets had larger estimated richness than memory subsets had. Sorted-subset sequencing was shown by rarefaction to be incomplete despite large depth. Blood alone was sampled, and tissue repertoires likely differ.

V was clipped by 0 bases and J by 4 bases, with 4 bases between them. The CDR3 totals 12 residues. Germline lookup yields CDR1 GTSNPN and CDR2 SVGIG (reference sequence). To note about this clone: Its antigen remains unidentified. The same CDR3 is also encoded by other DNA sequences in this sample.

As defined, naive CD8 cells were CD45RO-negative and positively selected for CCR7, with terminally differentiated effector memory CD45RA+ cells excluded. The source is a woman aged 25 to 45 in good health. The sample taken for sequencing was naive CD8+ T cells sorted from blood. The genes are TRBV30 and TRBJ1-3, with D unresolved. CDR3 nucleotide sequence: TGTGCCTGGAGTGTTATCGGAAACACCATATATTTT. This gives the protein CAWSVIGNTIYF.